This entry features one TCR beta chain sequence. Germline-derived CDR1 and CDR2 are SEHNR and FQNEAQ (reference sequence). The CDR3 consists of 15 residues. The germline V and J ends were trimmed by 5 bases and 6 bases, with 19 bases remaining between them. TCRdb's copy holds only in-frame clones and misses some; the assay was immunoSEQ multiplex PCR. The sample carries fewer than 200,000 clones, 80% to 90% recorded once. The source of the sample is a study of blood T cell repertoires in COVID-19. Overall study context: COVID-19 samples from acute and convalescent phases originated in the United States, Italy and Spain.

Recovered Cohort 3 donors showed two negative PCRs, clearance, or symptom resolution. The sample taken for sequencing was PBMCs or T cells enriched from blood (not recorded which). This TCR derives from a woman under 30 who had recovered from COVID-19. The chain uses TRBV7-9 and TRBJ1-2; TRBD1 might be the D (6 bases). The CDR3 DNA reads as TGTGCCAGCAGCCAAGACACGGGGGGCGGAAATGGCTACACCTTC. Translated, it gives CASSQDTGGGNGYTF.